This is a list of T cell receptor beta chains from one sample in a study of blood T cell repertoires in COVID-19. The method was immunoSEQ multiplex PCR; TCRdb's version includes in-frame clones alone and lacks a portion of them. The data hold 150,000 to 200,000 clones, with just under 90% observed a single time. Sequences were obtained from peripheral blood. The receptors shown here come from a young man with active or convalescent COVID-19. Both conserved end residues are part of each CDR3. D genes are given only for firm matches. The listing skips clone size in some rows; elsewhere it reads once, few, many or a size class.

TGTGCCAGCAGCTTAGTCTCGGGGACAACGAATGAAAAACTGTTTTTT CASSLVSGTTNEKLFF TRBJ1-4 few 16 TRBV7-9 -
TGTGCCAGCAGCGTAGACACCGGGACAGGGTTCTATGGCTACACCTTC CASSVDTGTGFYGYTF TRBJ1-2 - 16 TRBV9 TRBD1
TGTGCCAGCAGCTTAGCGACAGGTTTGGAAAACATTCAGTACTTC CASSLATGLENIQYF TRBJ2-4 - 15 TRBV7-9 -
TGTGCCAGCGGGACAGGGCCTGGAAACACCATATATTTT CASGTGPGNTIYF TRBJ1-3 - 13 TRBV6-5 TRBD1
TGTGCCAGCGGCGGCGGGAGGGCCCAGGATGAGCAGTTCTTC CASGGGRAQDEQFF TRBJ2-1 - 14 TRBV7-6 TRBD2
TGTGCCAGCAGGACGACTAGCGGGGGGCGTATCGGGGAGCTGTTTTTT CASRTTSGGRIGELFF TRBJ2-2 - 16 TRBV7-2 TRBD2
TGTGCCAGCAGCAAAGTAGGCGGAGGGCACCAAGAGACCCAGTACTTC CASSKVGGGHQETQYF TRBJ2-5 - 16 TRBV21-1 -
TGCGCCAGCAGCTTCCCTGTCGGGGGTAGCTCCTACAATGAGCAGTTCTTC CASSFPVGGSSYNEQFF TRBJ2-1 - 17 TRBV5-1 -
TGTGCCAGTAGTATAAATATAGGACTTACTATTAAAGAGACCCAGTACTTC CASSINIGLTIKETQYF TRBJ2-5 once 17 TRBV19 -
TGTGCCAGCGGAGGTCCCGAGCCATTTAATCAGCCCCAGCATTTT CASGGPEPFNQPQHF TRBJ1-5 - 15 TRBV21-1 -
TGTGCCTGGACCACAGACAGCTCCTCTGGAAACACCATATATTTT CAWTTDSSSGNTIYF TRBJ1-3 - 15 TRBV30 -
TGTGCCAGCAGCGGGAGACAGGGTTTCACTGAAGCTTTCTTT CASSGRQGFTEAFF TRBJ1-1 - 14 TRBV5-6 TRBD1
TGTGCCAGCAGCCACTCCTACAATGAGCAGTTCTTC CASSHSYNEQFF TRBJ2-1 - 12 TRBV12-3/TRBV12-4 -
TGCGCCAGCAGCTTAAGGACAGAGACAGATACGCAGTATTTT CASSLRTETDTQYF TRBJ2-3 - 14 TRBV5-1 -
TGCGCCAGCAGCTATGTTTCCGGGACAGGGGGCGCGGATGAGCAGTTCTTC CASSYVSGTGGADEQFF TRBJ2-1 - 17 TRBV5-1 TRBD1
TGTGCCAGCAGCCGGGTCGGGGGGGGCCTAAACAATGAGCAGTTCTTC CASSRVGGGLNNEQFF TRBJ2-1 - 16 TRBV3-1/TRBV3-2 TRBD2
TGTGCCAGCAGCAAAGAAGTGAGGGCGCCTGGCTATGGCTACACCTTC CASSKEVRAPGYGYTF TRBJ1-2 - 16 TRBV21-1 -
TGTGCCAGCAGCTTAGGGACAGGGGACATGTTGGAGACCCAGTACTTC CASSLGTGDMLETQYF TRBJ2-5 once 16 TRBV5-8 TRBD1
TGTGCCAGCAGCTACAGGGAGGGCAATCAGCCCCAGCATTTT CASSYREGNQPQHF TRBJ1-5 - 14 TRBV6-6 -
TGTGCCAGCAGCTCGGATTCACCCCTCCACTTT CASSSDSPLHF TRBJ1-6 - 11 TRBV11-1 -
TGTGCCTGGACCACCGGGACACGCAATCAGCCCCAGCATTTT CAWTTGTRNQPQHF TRBJ1-5 - 14 TRBV30 -
TGTGCCAGCATTTTCGCTAATAGCAATCAGCCCCAGCATTTT CASIFANSNQPQHF TRBJ1-5 few 14 TRBV28 -
TGTGCCAGCAGCCTAGGGGGAGTCCCTTTTTATGGCTACACCTTC CASSLGGVPFYGYTF TRBJ1-2 - 15 TRBV6-6 -
TGTGCCAGCAGAAACCCCCGACAGGGGGCGGCCTATGGCTACACCTTC CASRNPRQGAAYGYTF TRBJ1-2 - 16 TRBV28 TRBD1
TGTGCCAGCAGCTTGGAGGGGCGCACTGAAGCTTTCTTT CASSLEGRTEAFF TRBJ1-1 - 13 TRBV5-8 -
TGTGCCAGCAGCCAAGGAGGCGGGGGTGCCTACAATGAGCAGTTCTTC CASSQGGGGAYNEQFF TRBJ2-1 - 16 TRBV4-2 TRBD2
TGTGCCAGCAGCCAAGCAACAGAAAACACCGGGGAGCTGTTTTTT CASSQATENTGELFF TRBJ2-2 - 15 TRBV14 -
TGTGCCAGCAGTGAAAGGTGGGGCTCACCAAACACTGAAGCTTTCTTT CASSERWGSPNTEAFF TRBJ1-1 once 16 TRBV6-1 -
TGTGCCAGTGAGTCGAACACTGAAGCTTTCTTT CASESNTEAFF TRBJ1-1 once 11 TRBV19 -
TGTGCCACCAGTGGTGGCGGCTACGAGCAGTACTTC CATSGGGYEQYF TRBJ2-7 once 12 TRBV24-1 -
TGTGCCAGTAGTAACCCCCCTACTAGCTCCTACAATGAGCAGTTCTTC CASSNPPTSSYNEQFF TRBJ2-1 - 16 TRBV19 -
TGCGCCAGCAGCCAAGCACAGGGGGCGTATGAAAAACTGTTTTTT CASSQAQGAYEKLFF TRBJ1-4 - 15 TRBV4-3 TRBD1
TGTGCCAGCGGGTTCCAGGGGGCTGAAGATACGCAGTATTTT CASGFQGAEDTQYF TRBJ2-3 - 14 TRBV5-4 TRBD1
TGTGCCAGCAGCTTCGGAGAGAACATTTTCTTCGCTGAAGCTTTCTTT CASSFGENIFFAEAFF TRBJ1-1 - 16 TRBV11-2 -
TGTGCCAGCAGCGTCGCGGGCACAGGGTACCAAGAGACCCAGTACTTC CASSVAGTGYQETQYF TRBJ2-5 - 16 TRBV9 -
TGTGCCTGGAGTGTGGGAGGGGCCCGCTCTGGAAACACCATATATTTT CAWSVGGARSGNTIYF TRBJ1-3 - 16 TRBV30 -
TGTGCCAGCCGTGCCGGGGGTGACAATCAGCCCCAGCATTTT CASRAGGDNQPQHF TRBJ1-5 - 14 TRBV3-1/TRBV3-2 -
TGCGCCAGCAGCCCGCAGACAGGGCTCGGCAATGAGCAGTTCTTC CASSPQTGLGNEQFF TRBJ2-1 - 15 TRBV4-3 TRBD1
TGTGCCAGCAGTCGCGAACCGAATAGCAATCAGCCCCAGCATTTT CASSREPNSNQPQHF TRBJ1-5 few 15 TRBV9 -
TGCAGTGCTAGTCAATCTAACTATGGCTACACCTTC CSASQSNYGYTF TRBJ1-2 - 12 TRBV20-1 -
TGTGCCAGCAGTTTATGGGGACAGAGCACAGATACGCAGTATTTT CASSLWGQSTDTQYF TRBJ2-3 once 15 TRBV27 TRBD1
TGCGCCAGCAGCTTTGGGTCGGGAGGCGGCGAGCAGTACTTC CASSFGSGGGEQYF TRBJ2-7 - 14 TRBV5-1 TRBD2
TGTGCCACCAGTGATTCACTAGCGGGGGAATACAATGAGCAGTTCTTC CATSDSLAGEYNEQFF TRBJ2-1 - 16 TRBV24-1 TRBD2
TGTGCCAGCAGCTTAAGAAAAGGGGGCGTCAAGAACACTGAAGCTTTCTTT CASSLRKGGVKNTEAFF TRBJ1-1 - 17 TRBV7-9 TRBD1
TGTGCCAGCAGCTCGAGGGGGTTGAACACTGAAGCTTTCTTT CASSSRGLNTEAFF TRBJ1-1 few 14 TRBV11-2 -
TGCGCCAGCAGCTTCCGACCGGGACAGAATCTTGAAAAACTGTTTTTT CASSFRPGQNLEKLFF TRBJ1-4 - 16 TRBV5-1 TRBD1
TGTGCCAGCAGCTTAGGAGATCTCGGGAACGGCTACACCTTC CASSLGDLGNGYTF TRBJ1-2 - 14 TRBV7-9 -
TGTGCCACCAGTTGGGCACGGGGGGGCCACGATACGCAGTATTTT CATSWARGGHDTQYF TRBJ2-3 - 15 TRBV24-1 TRBD2
TGCAGTGCTAGTCGGGGACTAGCGGGAGGCCGCCCAAAAAATAATGAGCAGTTCTTC CSASRGLAGGRPKNNEQFF TRBJ2-1 - 19 TRBV20-1 TRBD2